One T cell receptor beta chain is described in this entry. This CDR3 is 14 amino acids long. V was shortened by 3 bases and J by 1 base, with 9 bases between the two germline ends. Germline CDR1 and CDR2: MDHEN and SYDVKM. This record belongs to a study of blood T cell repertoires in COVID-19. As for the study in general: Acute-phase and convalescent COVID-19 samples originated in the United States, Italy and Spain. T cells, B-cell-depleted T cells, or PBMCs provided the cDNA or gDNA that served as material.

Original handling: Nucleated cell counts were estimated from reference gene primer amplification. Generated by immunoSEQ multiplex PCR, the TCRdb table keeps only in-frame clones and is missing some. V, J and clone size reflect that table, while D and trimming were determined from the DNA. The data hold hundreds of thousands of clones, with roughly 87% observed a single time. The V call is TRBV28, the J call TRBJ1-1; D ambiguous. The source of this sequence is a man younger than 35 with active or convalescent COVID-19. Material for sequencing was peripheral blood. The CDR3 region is CASSFEGTNTEAFF. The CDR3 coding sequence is TGTGCCAGCAGTTTTGAGGGTACGAACACTGAAGCTTTCTTT. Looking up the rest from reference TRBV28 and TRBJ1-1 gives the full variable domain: DVKVTQSSRYLVKRTGEKVFLECVQDMDHENMFWYRQDPGLGLRLIYFSYDVKMKEKGDIPEGYSVSREKKERFSLILESASTNQTSMYLCASSFEGTNTEAFFGQGTRLTVV.